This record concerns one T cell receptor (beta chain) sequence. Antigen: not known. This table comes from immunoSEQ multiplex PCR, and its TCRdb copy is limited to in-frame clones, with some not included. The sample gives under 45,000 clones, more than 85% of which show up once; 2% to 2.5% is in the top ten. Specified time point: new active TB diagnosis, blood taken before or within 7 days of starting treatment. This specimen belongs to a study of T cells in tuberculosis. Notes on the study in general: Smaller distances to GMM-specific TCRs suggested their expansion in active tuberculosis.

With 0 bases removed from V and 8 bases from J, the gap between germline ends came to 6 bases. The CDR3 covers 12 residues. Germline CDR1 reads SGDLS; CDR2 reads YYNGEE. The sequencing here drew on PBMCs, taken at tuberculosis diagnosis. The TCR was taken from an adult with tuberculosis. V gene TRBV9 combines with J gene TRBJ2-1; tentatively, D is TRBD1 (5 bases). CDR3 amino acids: CASSVGGYEQFF. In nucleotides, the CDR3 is TGTGCCAGCAGCGTAGGGGGCTATGAGCAGTTCTTC.